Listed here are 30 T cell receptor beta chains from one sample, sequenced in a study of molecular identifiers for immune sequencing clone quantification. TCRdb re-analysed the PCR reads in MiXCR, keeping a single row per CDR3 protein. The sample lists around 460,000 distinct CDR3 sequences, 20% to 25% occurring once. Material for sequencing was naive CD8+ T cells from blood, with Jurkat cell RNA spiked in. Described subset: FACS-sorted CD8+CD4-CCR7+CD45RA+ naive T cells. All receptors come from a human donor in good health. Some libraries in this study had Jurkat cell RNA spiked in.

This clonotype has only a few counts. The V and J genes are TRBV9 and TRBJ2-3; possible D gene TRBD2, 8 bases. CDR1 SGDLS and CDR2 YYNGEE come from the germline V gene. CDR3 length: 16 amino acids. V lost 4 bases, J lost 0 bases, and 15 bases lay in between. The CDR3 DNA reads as TGTGCCAGCAGCACGGGGGGGGGACAGAGCACAGATACGCAGTATTTT. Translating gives CASSTGGGQSTDTQYF.

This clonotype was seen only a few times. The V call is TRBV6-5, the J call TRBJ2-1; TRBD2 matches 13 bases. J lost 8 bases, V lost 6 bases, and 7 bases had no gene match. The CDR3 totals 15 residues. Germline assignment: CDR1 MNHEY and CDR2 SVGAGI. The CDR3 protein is CASSTPLAGGDEQFF. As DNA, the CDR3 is TGTGCCAGCAGCACCCCACTAGCGGGAGGGGATGAGCAGTTCTTC.

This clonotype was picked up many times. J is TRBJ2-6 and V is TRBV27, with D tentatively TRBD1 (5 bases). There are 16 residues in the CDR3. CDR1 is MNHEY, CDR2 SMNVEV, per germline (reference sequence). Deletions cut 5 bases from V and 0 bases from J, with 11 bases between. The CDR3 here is CASSPVTVSGANVLTF. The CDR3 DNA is TGTGCCAGCAGTCCCGTGACAGTCTCTGGGGCCAACGTCCTGACTTTC. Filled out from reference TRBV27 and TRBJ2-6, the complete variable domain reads EAQVTQNPRYLITVTGKKLTVTCSQNMNHEYMSWYRQDPGLGLRQIYYSMNVEVTDKGDVPEGYKVSRKEKRNFPLILESPSPNQTSLYFCASSPVTVSGANVLTFGAGSRLTVL.

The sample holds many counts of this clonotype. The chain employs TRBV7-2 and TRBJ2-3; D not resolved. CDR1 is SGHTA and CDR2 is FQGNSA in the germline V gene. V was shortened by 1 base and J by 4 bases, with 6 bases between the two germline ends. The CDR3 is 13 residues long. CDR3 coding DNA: TGTGCCAGCAGCTTAGGAAGGGCAGATACGCAGTATTTT. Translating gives CASSLGRADTQYF.

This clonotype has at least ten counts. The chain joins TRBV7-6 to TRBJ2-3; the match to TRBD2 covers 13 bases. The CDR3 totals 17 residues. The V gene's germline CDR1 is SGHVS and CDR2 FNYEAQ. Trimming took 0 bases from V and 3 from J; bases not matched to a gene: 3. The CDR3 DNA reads TGTGCCAGCAGCTTAGCCCCGGGACTAGCGGGGACAGATACGCAGTATTTT. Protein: CASSLAPGLAGTDTQYF.

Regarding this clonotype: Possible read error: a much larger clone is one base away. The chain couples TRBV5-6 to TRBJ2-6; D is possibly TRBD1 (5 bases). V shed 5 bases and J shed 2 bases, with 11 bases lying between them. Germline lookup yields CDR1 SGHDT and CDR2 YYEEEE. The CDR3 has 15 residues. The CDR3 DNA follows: TGTGCCAGCAGTTGGGGCGCACCTGGGGCCAACGTCCTGACTTTC. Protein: CASSWGAPGANVLTF. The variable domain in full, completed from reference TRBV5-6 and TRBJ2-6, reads DAGVTQSPTHLIKTRGQQVTLRCSPKSGHDTVSWYQQALGQGPQFIFQYYEEEERQRGNFPDRFSGHQFPNYSSELNVNALLLGDSALYLCASSWGAPGANVLTFGAGSRLTVL.

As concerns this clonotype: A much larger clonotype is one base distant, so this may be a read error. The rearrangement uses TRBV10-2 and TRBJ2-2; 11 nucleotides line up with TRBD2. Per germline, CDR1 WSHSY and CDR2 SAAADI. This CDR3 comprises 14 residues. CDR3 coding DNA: TGCGCCAGCACGCTAGCGGGAGGCACCGGGGAGCCGTTTTTT. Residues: CASTLAGGTGEPFF.

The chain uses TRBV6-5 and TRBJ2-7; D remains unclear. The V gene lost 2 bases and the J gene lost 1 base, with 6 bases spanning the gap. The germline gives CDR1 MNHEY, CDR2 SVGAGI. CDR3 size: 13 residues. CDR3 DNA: TGTGCCAGCAGTTACCTCCCATCCTACGAGCAGTACTTC. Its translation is CASSYLPSYEQYF.

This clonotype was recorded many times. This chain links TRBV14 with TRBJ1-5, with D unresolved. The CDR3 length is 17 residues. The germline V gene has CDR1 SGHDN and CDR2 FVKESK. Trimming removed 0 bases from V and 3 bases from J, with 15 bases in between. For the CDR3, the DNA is TGTGCCAGCAGCCAAGATTCGGATCATCTTAACAATCAGCCCCAGCATTTT. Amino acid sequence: CASSQDSDHLNNQPQHF.

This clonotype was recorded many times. CDR3: CASSGYDTEAFF. In DNA, the CDR3 is TGTGCCAGCAGTGGGTATGACACTGAAGCTTTCTTT. This sequence joins TRBV6-1 and TRBJ1-1; D unresolved. Germline V lookup: CDR1 MNHNS, CDR2 SASEGT. There are 12 residues in the CDR3. V was pared by 4 bases and J by 3 bases, with 6 bases between.

The CDR3 DNA is TGTGCCAGCAGCGTAAACCCCGACAGGGTCCGGTTGAATGAGCAGTTCTTC. Its protein is CASSVNPDRVRLNEQFF. The chain links TRBV9 to TRBJ2-1, with 7 bases aligning to TRBD1. The trim removed 1 base at V and 7 bases at J, leaving 14 bases unmatched. The CDR3 spans 17 residues. The germline V gene has CDR1 SGDLS and CDR2 YYNGEE.

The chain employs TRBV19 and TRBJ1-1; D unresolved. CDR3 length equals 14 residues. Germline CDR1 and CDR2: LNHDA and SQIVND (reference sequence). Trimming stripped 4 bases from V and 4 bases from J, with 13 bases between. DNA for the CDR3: TGTGCCAGTAGTAATTCGCAGGCTGTCACTGAAGCTTTCTTT. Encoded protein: CASSNSQAVTEAFF.

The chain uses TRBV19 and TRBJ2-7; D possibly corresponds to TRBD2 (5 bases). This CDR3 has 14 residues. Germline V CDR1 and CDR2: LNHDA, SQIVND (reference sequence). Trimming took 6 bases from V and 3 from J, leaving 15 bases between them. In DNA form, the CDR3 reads TGTGCCAGTAGCGTCCCGGGAAATTTCTACGAGCAGTACTTC. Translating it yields CASSVPGNFYEQYF. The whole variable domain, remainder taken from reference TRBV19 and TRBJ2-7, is DGGITQSPKYLFRKEGQNVTLSCEQNLNHDAMYWYRQDPGQGLRLIYYSQIVNDFQKGDIAEGYSVSREKKESFPLTVTSAQKNPTAFYLCASSVPGNFYEQYFGPGTRLTVT.

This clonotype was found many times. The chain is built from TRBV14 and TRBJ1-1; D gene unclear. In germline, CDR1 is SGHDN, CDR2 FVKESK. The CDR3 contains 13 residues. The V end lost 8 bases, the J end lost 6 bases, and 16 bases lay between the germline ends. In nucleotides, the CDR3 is TGTGCCAGCCGCCCGGGGAGTAGGTCTGAAGCTTTCTTT. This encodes CASRPGSRSEAFF.

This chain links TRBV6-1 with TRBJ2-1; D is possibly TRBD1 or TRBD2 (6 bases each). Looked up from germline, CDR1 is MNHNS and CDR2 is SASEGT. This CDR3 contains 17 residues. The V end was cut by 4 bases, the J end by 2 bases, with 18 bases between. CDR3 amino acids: CASSGTAGTSPYNEQFF. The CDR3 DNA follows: TGTGCCAGCAGTGGAACTGCGGGGACATCGCCCTACAATGAGCAGTTCTTC.

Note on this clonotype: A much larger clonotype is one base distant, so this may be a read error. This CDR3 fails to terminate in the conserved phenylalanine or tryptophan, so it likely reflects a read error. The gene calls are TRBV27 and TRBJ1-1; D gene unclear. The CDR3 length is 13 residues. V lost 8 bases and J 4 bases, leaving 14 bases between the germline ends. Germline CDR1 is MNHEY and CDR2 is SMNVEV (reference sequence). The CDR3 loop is CASARTLGTEAFL. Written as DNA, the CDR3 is TGTGCCAGCGCCCGAACTTTGGGCACTGAAGCTTTCCTT.

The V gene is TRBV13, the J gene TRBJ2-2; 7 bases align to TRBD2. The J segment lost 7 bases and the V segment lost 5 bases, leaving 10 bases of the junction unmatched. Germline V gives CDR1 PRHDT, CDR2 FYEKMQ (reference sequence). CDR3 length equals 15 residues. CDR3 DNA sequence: TGTGCCAGCAGCGCAAAAGGACTAGTTATCGGGGAGCTGTTTTTT. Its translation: CASSAKGLVIGELFF. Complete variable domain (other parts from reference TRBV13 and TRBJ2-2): AAGVIQSPRHLIKEKRETATLKCYPIPRHDTVYWYQQGPGQDPQFLISFYEKMQSDKGSIPDRFSAQQFSDYHSELNMSSLELGDSALYFCASSAKGLVIGELFFGEGSRLTVL.

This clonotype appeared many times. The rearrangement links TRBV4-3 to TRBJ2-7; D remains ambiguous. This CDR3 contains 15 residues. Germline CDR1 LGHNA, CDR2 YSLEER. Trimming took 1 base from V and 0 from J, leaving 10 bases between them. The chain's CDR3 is CASSQGIESSYEQYF. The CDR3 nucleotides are TGCGCCAGCAGCCAAGGGATCGAAAGCTCCTACGAGCAGTACTTC.

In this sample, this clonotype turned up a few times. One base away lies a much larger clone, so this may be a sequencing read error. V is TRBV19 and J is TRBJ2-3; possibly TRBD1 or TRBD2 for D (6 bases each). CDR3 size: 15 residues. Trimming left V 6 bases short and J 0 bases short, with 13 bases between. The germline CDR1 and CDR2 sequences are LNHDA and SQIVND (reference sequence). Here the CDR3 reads CASRSGGSSTDTQYF. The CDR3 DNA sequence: TGTGCCAGTAGATCCGGGGGCAGTAGCACAGATACGCAGTATTTT.

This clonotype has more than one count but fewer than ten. The CDR3 here is CASSAILAGVDEQYF. CDR3 DNA sequence: TGTGCCAGCAGCGCCATTCTAGCGGGAGTAGACGAGCAGTACTTC. V and J are TRBV7-9 and TRBJ2-7; 10 bases are a match to TRBD2. This CDR3 is 15 amino acids long. The ends lost 5 bases at V and 5 bases at J; junction bases unmatched: 9. Per the germline V gene, CDR1 is SEHNR and CDR2 is FQNEAQ (reference sequence).

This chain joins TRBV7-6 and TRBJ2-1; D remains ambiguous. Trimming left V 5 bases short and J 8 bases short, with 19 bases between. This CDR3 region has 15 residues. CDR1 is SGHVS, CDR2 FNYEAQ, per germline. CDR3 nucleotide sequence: TGTGCCAGCAGCGCCCCTCCAAGGCTAGGCGATGAGCAGTTCTTC. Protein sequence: CASSAPPRLGDEQFF.

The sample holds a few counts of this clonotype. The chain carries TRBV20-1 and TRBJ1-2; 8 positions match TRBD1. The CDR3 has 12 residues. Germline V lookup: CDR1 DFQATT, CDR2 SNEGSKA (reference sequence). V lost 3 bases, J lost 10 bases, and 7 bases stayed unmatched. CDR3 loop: CSARGTGVDYTF. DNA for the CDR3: TGCAGTGCTAGGGGGACAGGTGTGGACTACACCTTC.

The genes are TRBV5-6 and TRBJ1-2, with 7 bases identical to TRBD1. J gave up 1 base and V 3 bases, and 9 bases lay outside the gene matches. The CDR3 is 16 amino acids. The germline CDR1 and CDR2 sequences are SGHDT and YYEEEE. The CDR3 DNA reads TGTGCCAGCAGCTGGGAGACAGGGTATCATAACTATGGCTACACCTTC. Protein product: CASSWETGYHNYGYTF.

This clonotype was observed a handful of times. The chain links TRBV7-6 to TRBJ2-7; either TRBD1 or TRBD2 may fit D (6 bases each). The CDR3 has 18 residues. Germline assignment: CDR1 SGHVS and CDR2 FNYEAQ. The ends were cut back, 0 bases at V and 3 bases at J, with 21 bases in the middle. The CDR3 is CASSLAGAPGALSYEQYF. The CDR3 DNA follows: TGTGCCAGCAGCTTAGCAGGGGCCCCGGGGGCCTTAAGCTACGAGCAGTACTTC.

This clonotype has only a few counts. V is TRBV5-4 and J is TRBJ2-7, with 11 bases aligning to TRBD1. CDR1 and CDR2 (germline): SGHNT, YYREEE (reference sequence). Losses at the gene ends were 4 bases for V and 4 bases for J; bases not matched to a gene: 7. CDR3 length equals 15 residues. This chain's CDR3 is CASSEGTGGSYEQYF. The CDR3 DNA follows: TGTGCCAGCAGCGAAGGGACAGGGGGTTCGTACGAGCAGTACTTC.

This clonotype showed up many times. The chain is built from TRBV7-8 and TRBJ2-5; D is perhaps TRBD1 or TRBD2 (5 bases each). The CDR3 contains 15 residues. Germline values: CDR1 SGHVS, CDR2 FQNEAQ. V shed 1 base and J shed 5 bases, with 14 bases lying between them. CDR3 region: CASSLGWDASETQYF. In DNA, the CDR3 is TGTGCCAGCAGCTTAGGGTGGGACGCTTCTGAGACCCAGTACTTC.

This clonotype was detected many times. CDR3 region: CASSYSTQDEQYF. Written as DNA, the CDR3 is TGTGCCAGCAGTTACTCGACCCAGGACGAGCAGTACTTC. The rearrangement uses TRBV6-6 and TRBJ2-7; D uncertain. Germline CDR1 reads MNHNY; CDR2 reads SVGAGI (reference sequence). The CDR3 is 13 residues long. Trimming took off 0 bases at V and 5 bases at J, with 8 bases between the two ends.

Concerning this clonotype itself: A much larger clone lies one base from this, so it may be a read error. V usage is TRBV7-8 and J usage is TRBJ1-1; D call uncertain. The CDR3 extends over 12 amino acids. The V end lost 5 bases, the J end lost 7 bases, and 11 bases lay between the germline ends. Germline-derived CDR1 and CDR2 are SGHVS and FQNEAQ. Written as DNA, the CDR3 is TGTGCCAGCAGCCCCCTAGCCAGTGAAGCTTTCTTT. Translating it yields CASSPLASEAFF.

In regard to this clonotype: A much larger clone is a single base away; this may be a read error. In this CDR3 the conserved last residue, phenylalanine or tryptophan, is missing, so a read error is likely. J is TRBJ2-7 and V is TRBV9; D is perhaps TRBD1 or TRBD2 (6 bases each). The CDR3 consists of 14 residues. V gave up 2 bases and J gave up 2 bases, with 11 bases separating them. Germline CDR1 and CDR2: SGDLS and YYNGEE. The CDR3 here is CASSVGGGPYEQYL. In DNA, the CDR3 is TGTGCCAGCAGCGTTGGAGGGGGACCCTACGAGCAGTACCTC.

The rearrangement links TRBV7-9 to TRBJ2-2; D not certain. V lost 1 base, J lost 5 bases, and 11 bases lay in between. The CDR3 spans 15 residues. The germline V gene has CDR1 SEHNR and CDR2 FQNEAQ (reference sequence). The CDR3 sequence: CASSLGLSRTGELFF. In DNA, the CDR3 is TGTGCCAGCAGCTTAGGACTCTCCAGGACCGGGGAGCTGTTTTTT.